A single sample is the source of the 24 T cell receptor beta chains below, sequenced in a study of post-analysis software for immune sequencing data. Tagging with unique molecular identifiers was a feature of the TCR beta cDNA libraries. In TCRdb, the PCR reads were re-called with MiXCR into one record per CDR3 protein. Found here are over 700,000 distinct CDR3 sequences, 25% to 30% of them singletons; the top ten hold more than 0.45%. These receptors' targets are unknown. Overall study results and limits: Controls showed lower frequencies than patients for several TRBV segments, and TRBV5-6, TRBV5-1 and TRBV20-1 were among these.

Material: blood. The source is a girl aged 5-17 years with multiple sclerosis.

In DNA form, the CDR3 reads TGTGCCAGCAGCGTACCTACCAATGAGCAGTTCTTC. Translated: CASSVPTNEQFF. The rearrangement uses TRBV7-2 and TRBJ2-1; D not resolved. CDR3 length equals 12 residues. The germline V gene has CDR1 SGHTA and CDR2 FQGNSA. The ends were cut back, 5 bases at V and 6 bases at J, with 8 bases in the middle.

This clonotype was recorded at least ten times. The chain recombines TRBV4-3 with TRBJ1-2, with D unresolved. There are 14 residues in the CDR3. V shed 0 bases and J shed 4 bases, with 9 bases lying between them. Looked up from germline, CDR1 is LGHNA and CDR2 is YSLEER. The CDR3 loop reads CASSQDSRFYGYTF. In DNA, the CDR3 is TGCGCCAGCAGCCAAGATTCCAGGTTCTATGGCTACACCTTC.

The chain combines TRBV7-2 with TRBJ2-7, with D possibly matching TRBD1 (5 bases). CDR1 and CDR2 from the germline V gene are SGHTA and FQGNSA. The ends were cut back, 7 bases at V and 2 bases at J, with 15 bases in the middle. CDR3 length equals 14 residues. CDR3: CASTIPGRAYEQYF. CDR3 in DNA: TGTGCCAGCACTATCCCGGGCAGGGCCTACGAGCAGTACTTC.

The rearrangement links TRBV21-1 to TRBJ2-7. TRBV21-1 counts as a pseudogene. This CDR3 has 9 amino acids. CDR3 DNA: TGTGCCAGCAACACTGACGGGTACTTC. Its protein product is CASNTDGYF.

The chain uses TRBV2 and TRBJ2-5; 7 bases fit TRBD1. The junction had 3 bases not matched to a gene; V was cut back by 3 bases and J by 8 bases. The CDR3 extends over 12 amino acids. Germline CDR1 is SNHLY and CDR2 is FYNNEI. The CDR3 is CASSENRGTQYF. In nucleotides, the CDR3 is TGTGCCAGCAGTGAGAACAGGGGAACCCAGTACTTC. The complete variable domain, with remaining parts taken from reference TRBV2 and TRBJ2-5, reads EPEVTQTPSHQVTQMGQEVILRCVPISNHLYFYWYRQILGQKVEFLVSFYNNEISEKSEIFDDQFSVERPDGSNFTLKIRSTKLEDSAMYFCASSENRGTQYFGPGTRLLVL.

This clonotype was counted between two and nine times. The CDR3: CASSTQGPRYEQYF. The DNA for the CDR3 is TGTGCCAGCAGCACACAGGGACCCCGATACGAGCAGTACTTC. The chain carries TRBV28 and TRBJ2-7; D is perhaps TRBD1 (6 bases). Germline V gives CDR1 MDHEN, CDR2 SYDVKM. CDR3 length: 14 residues. Trimming took off 6 bases at V and 4 bases at J, with 16 bases between the two ends. Full variable domain (missing parts from reference TRBV28 and TRBJ2-7): DVKVTQSSRYLVKRTGEKVFLECVQDMDHENMFWYRQDPGLGLRLIYFSYDVKMKEKGDIPEGYSVSREKKERFSLILESASTNQTSMYLCASSTQGPRYEQYFGPGTRLTVT.

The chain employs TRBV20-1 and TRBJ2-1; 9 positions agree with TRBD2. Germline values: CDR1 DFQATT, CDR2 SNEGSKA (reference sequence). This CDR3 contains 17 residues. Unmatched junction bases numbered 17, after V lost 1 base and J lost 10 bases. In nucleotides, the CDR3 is TGCAGTGCTAGAGGTCACAGCGGGAGGCTTACAGTCGGAGAGCAGTTCTTC. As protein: CSARGHSGRLTVGEQFF.

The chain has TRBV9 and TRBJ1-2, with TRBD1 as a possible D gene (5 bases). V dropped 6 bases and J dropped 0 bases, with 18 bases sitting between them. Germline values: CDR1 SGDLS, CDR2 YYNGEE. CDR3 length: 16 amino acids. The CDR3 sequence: CASTRDFSQANYGYTF. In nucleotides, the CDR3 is TGTGCCAGCACCCGGGACTTCTCTCAAGCTAACTATGGCTACACCTTC.

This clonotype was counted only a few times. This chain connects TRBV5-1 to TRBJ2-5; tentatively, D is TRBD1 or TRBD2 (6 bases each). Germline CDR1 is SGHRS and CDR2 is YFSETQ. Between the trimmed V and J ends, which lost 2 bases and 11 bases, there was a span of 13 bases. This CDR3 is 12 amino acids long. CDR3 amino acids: CASSFTRGEQYF. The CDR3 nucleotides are TGCGCCAGCAGCTTCACGAGGGGGGAGCAGTACTTC.

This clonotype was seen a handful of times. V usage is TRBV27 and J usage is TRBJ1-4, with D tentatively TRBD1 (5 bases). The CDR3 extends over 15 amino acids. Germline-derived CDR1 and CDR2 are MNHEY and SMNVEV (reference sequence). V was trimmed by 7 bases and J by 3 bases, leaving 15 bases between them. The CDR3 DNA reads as TGTGCCAGCATGCGACACCTGGGGGCTAATGAAAAACTGTTTTTT. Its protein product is CASMRHLGANEKLFF. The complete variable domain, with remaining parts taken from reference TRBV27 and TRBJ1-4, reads EAQVTQNPRYLITVTGKKLTVTCSQNMNHEYMSWYRQDPGLGLRQIYYSMNVEVTDKGDVPEGYKVSRKEKRNFPLILESPSPNQTSLYFCASMRHLGANEKLFFGSGTQLSVL.

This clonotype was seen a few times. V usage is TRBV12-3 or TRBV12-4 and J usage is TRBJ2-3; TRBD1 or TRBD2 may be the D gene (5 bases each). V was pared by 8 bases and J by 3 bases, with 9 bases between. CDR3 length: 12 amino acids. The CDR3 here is CASRGRTDTQYF. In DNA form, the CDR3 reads TGTGCCAGCCGGGGACGAACAGATACGCAGTATTTT.

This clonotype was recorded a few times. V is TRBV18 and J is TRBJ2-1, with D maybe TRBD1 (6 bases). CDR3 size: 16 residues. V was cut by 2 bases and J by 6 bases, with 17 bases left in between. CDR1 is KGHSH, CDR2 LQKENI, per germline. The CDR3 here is CASSPFNGDIVNEQFF. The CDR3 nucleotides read TGTGCCAGCTCACCATTCAACGGGGACATAGTCAATGAGCAGTTCTTC.

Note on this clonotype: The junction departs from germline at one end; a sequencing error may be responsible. CDR3 in DNA: TGCAGTGTCCACTCCATGGATGGCGGGGAGCGGTTTTTT. Translation: CSVHSMDGGERFF. This chain links TRBV20-1 with TRBJ2-2; a weak D match, TRBD2 (6 bases). In germline, CDR1 is DFQATT, CDR2 SNEGSKA (reference sequence). CDR3 length equals 13 residues.

As DNA, the CDR3 is TGTGCCAGCAGCCGTGTGTTGGGACTAGCGGGGGGGCGGGAGACCCAGTACTTC. Protein product: CASSRVLGLAGGRETQYF. The chain couples TRBV12-3 or TRBV12-4 to TRBJ2-5, with 16 bases fitting TRBD2. CDR3 length equals 18 residues. With 6 bases clipped from V and 5 bases from J, the junction kept 12 bases outside the gene matches.

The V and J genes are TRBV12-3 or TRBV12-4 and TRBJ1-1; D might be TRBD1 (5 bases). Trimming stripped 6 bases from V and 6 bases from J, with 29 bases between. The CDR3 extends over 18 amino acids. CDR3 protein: CASRIYTLGGSMIPEAFF. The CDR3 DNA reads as TGTGCCAGCAGGATATACACATTGGGGGGGTCCATGATACCTGAAGCTTTCTTT.

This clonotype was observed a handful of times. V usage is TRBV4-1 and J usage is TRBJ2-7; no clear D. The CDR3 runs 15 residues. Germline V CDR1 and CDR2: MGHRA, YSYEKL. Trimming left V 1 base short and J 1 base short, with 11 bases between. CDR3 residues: CASSQAPDGSYEQYF. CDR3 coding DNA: TGCGCCAGCAGCCAAGCCCCGGACGGATCCTACGAGCAGTACTTC.

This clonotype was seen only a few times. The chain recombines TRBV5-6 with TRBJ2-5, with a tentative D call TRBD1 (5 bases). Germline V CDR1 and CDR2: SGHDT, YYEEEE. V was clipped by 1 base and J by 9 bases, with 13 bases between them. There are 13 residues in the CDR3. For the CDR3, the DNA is TGTGCCAGCAGCTTGCCCCCAGTGGGGCCCCAGTACTTC. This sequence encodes CASSLPPVGPQYF.

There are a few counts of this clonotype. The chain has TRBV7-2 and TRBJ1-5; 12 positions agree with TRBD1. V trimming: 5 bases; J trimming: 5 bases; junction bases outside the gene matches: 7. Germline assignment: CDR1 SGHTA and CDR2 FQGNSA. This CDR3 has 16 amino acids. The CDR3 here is CASSAAGTGGYQPQHF. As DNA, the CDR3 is TGTGCCAGCAGCGCGGCCGGGACAGGGGGCTATCAGCCCCAGCATTTT.

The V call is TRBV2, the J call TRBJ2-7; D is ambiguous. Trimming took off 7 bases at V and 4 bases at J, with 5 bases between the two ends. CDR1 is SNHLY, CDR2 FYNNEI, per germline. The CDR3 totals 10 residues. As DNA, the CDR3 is TGTGCCAGCAAGGGATACGAGCAGTACTTC. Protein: CASKGYEQYF.

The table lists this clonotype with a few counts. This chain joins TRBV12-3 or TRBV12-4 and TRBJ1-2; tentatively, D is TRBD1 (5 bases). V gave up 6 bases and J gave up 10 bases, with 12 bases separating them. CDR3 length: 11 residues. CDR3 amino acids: CASRKGRFYTF. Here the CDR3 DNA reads TGTGCCAGCAGAAAGGGACGGTTCTACACCTTC.

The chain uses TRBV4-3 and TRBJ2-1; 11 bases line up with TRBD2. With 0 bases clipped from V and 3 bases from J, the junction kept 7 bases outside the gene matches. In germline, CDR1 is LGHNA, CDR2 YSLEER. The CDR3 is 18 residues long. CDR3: CASSQDTGLAGLYNEQFF. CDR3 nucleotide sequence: TGCGCCAGCAGCCAAGATACCGGACTAGCGGGCCTCTACAATGAGCAGTTCTTC.

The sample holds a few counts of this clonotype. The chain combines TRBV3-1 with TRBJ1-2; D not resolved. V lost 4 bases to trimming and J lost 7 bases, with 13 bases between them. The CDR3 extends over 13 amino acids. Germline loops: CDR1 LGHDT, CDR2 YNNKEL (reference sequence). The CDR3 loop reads CASSPGPTFGYTF. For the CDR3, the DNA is TGTGCCAGCAGCCCCGGGCCCACCTTTGGCTACACCTTC.

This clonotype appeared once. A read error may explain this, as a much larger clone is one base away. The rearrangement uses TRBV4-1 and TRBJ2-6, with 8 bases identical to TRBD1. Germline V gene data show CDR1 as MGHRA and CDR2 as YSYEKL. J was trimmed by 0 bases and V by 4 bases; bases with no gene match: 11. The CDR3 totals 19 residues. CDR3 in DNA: TGCGCCAGCAGCCTCTGGTCCGGGACAGGAAGCTCTGGGGCCAACGTCCTGACTTTC. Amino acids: CASSLWSGTGSSGANVLTF.

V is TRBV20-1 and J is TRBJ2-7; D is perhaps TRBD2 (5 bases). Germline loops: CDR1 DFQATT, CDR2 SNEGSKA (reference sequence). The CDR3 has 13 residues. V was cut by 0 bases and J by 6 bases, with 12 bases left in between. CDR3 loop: CSARDLASGEQYF. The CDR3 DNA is TGCAGTGCTAGAGATTTAGCGTCTGGCGAGCAGTACTTC.